This is a list of T cell receptor beta chains from one sample in a study of graft-versus-host responses after intestinal transplantation. TCRdb keeps only in-frame clones here, not all; method: immunoSEQ multiplex PCR. Of 50,000 or so clones listed, around 93% are singletons. Sequencing was performed on PBMCs, taken 750 to 800 days after a first intestinal transplant, on the day of a second. The receptors were gathered from a human patient who received an intestinal transplant, so some T cells may come from the graft donor. Each CDR3 is given with its conserved first and last residue. The order of the fields is V gene, D gene, J gene, CDR3 protein, CDR3 DNA. A D gene is named only where the DNA matches it firmly.

TRBV19,TRBD1,TRBJ2-7,CASSMAGTGSYEQYF,TGTGCCAGTAGTATGGCTGGGACAGGGTCCTACGAGCAGTACTTC
TRBV7-9,TRBD1,TRBJ2-1,CASSQGQGANEQFF,TGTGCCAGCAGCCAAGGACAGGGAGCCAATGAGCAGTTCTTC
TRBV19,.,TRBJ2-2,CASSMARDTGELFF,TGTGCCAGTAGTATGGCCAGAGACACCGGGGAGCTGTTTTTT
TRBV6-6,.,TRBJ2-5,CASSRGRQETQYF,TGTGCCAGCAGCCGGGGACGGCAAGAGACCCAGTACTTC
TRBV5-8,.,TRBJ2-5,CASSLAILETQYF,TGTGCCAGCAGCTTGGCAATCTTAGAAACCCAGTACTTC
TRBV28,.,TRBJ1-2,CASSPGLNYGYTF,TGTGCCAGCAGCCCGGGACTGAACTATGGCTACACCTTC
TRBV9,TRBD2,TRBJ2-1,CASSVVVGTSFNEQFF,TGTGCCAGCAGCGTAGTAGTCGGGACTAGCTTCAATGAGCAGTTCTTC
TRBV27,.,TRBJ2-7,CASSLYEQYF,TGTGCCAGCAGTTTATACGAGCAGTACTTC
TRBV30,.,TRBJ2-1,CAWRESISYNEQFF,TGTGCCTGGAGGGAGAGTATCTCCTACAATGAGCAGTTCTTC
TRBV4-2,.,TRBJ2-3,CASSQGVSWKTDTQYF,TGTGCCAGCAGCCAAGGGGTCAGCTGGAAGACAGATACGCAGTATTTT
TRBV5-4,.,TRBJ2-3,CASSFGAGSTDTQYF,TGTGCCAGCAGCTTCGGAGCGGGTAGCACAGATACGCAGTATTTT
TRBV5-1,TRBD2,TRBJ2-7,CASSLDPVAGGTSDEQYF,TGCGCCAGCAGCTTGGATCCAGTAGCGGGAGGGACAAGCGACGAGCAGTACTTC
TRBV19,.,TRBJ1-1,CASSIAGGQNTEAFF,TGTGCCAGTAGTATAGCGGGGGGCCAGAACACTGAAGCTTTCTTT
TRBV25-1,.,TRBJ1-5,CASSAQGRSNQPQHF,TGTGCCAGCAGTGCTCAAGGTAGGAGCAATCAGCCCCAGCATTTT